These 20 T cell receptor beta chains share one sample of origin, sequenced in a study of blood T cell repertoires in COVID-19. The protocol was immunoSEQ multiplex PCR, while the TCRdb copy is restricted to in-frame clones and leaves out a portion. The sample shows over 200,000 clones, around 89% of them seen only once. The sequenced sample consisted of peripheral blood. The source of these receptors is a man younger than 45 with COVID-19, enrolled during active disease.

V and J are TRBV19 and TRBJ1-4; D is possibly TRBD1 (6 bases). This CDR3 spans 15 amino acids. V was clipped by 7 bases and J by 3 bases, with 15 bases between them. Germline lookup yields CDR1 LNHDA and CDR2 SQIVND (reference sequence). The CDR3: CASKTRQAANEKLFF. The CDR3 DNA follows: TGTGCCAGTAAAACGAGACAGGCGGCTAATGAAAAACTGTTTTTT.

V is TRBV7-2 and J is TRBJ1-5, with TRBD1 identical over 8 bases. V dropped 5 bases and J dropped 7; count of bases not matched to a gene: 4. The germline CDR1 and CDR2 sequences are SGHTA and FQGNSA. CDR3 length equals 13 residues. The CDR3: CASSDRGRQPQHF. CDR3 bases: TGTGCCAGCAGCGACAGGGGACGCCAGCCCCAGCATTTT.

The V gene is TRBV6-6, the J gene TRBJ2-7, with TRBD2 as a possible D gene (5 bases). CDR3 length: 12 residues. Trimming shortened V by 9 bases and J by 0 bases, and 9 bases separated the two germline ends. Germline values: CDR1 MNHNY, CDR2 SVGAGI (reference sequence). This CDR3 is CASRGSSYEQYF. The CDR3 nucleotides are TGTGCCAGTCGGGGTAGCTCCTACGAGCAGTACTTC.

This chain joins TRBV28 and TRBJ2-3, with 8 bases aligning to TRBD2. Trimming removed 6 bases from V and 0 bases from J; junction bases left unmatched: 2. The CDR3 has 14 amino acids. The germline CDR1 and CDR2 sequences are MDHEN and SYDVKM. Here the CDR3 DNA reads TGTGCCAGCAGCATAGCGGGGAGCACAGATACGCAGTATTTT. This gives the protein CASSIAGSTDTQYF.

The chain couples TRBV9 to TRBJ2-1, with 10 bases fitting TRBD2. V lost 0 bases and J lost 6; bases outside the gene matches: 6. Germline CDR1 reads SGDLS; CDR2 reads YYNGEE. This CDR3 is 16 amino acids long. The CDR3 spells CASSVGERGGINEQFF. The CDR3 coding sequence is TGTGCCAGCAGCGTAGGAGAGCGGGGGGGAATCAATGAGCAGTTCTTC.

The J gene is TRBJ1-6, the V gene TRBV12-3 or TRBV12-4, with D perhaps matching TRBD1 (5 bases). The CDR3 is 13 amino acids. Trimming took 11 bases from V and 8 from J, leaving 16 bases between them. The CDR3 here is CAVSRQQDSPLHF. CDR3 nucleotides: TGTGCCGTGAGTCGGCAACAGGATTCACCCCTCCACTTT.

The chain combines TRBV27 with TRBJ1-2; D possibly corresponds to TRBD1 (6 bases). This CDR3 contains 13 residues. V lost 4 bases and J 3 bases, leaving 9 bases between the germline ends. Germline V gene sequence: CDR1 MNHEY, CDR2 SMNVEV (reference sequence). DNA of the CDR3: TGTGCCAGCAGTTCAGGACAGTACTATGGCTACACCTTC. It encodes CASSSGQYYGYTF.

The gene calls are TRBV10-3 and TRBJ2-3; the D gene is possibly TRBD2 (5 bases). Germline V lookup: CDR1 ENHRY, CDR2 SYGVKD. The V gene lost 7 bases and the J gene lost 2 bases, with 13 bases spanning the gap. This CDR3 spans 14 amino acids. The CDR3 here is CAIKGERNTDTQYF. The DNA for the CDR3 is TGTGCCATCAAAGGAGAGCGGAACACAGATACGCAGTATTTT.

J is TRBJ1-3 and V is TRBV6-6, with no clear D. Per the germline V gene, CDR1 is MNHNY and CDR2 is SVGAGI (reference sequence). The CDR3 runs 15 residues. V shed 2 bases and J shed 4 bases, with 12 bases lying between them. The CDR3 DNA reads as TGTGCCAGCAGTTACGGACTGGGTTCGGGAAACACCATATATTTT. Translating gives CASSYGLGSGNTIYF.

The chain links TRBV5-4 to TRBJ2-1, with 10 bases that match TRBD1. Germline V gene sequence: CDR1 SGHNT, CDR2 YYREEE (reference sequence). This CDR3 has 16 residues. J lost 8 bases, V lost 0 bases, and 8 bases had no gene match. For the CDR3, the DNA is TGTGCCAGCAGCTTGGCCAGGACAGGGGGTCTTGATGAGCAGTTCTTC. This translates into CASSLARTGGLDEQFF.

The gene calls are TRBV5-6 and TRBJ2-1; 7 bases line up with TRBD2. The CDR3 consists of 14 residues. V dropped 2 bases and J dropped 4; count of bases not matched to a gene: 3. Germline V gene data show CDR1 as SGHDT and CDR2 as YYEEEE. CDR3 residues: CASSFGLEYNEQFF. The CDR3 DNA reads TGTGCCAGCAGCTTTGGACTAGAGTACAATGAGCAGTTCTTC.

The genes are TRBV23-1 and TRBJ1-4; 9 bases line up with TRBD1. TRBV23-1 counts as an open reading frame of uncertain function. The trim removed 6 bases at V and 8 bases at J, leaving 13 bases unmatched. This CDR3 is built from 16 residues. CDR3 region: CASSRYTGGYGEKLFF. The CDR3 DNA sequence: TGCGCCAGCAGCCGCTACACAGGGGGCTATGGGGAAAAACTGTTTTTT.

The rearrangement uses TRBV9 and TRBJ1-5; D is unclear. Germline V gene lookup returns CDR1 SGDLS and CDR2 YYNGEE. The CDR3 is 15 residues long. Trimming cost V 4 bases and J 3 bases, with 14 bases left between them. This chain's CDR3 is CASSLGVAYNQPQHF. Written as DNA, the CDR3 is TGTGCCAGCAGCCTGGGAGTGGCTTACAATCAGCCCCAGCATTTT.

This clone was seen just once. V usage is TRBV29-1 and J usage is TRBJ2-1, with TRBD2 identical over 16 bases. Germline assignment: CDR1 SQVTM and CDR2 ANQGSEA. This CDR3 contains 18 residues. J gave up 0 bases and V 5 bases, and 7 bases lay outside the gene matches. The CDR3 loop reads CSVPGLAGGPISYNEQFF. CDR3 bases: TGCAGCGTTCCGGGACTAGCGGGAGGGCCGATCTCCTACAATGAGCAGTTCTTC.

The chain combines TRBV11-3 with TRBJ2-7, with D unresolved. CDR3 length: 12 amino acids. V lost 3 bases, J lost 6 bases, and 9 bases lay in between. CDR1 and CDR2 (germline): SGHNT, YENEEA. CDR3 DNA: TGTGCCAGCAGCTTGGGCTACGGCGAGCAGTACTTC. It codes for CASSLGYGEQYF.

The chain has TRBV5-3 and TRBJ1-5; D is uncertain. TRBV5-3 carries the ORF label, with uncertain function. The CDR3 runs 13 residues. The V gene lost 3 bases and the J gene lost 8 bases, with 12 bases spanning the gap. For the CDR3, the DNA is TGTGCCAGAAGCTCGGTTGGAGGGAAGCCCCAGCATTTT. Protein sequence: CARSSVGGKPQHF.

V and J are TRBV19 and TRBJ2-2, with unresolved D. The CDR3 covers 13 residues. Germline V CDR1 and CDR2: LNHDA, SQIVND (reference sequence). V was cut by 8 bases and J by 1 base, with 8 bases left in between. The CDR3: CASDSMNTGELFF. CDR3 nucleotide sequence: TGTGCCAGTGATTCTATGAACACCGGGGAGCTGTTTTTT.

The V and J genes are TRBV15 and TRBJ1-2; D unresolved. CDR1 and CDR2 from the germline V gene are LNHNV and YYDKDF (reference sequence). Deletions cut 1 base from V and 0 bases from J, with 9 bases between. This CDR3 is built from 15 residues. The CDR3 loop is CATSRAGPSNYGYTF. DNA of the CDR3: TGTGCCACCAGCAGAGCAGGTCCTTCTAACTATGGCTACACCTTC.

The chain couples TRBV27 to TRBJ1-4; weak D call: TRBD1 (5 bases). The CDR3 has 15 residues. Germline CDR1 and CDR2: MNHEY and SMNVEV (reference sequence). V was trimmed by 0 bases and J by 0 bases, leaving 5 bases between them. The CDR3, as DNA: TGTGCCAGCAGTTTATCACAGGCAACTAATGAAAAACTGTTTTTT. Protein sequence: CASSLSQATNEKLFF.

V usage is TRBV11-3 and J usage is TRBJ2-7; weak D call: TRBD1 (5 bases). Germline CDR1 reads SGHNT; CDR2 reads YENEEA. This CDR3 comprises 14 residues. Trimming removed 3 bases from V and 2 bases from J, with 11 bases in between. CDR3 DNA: TGTGCCAGCAGCTTGGGCGACAGAGCCTACGAGCAGTACTTC. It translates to CASSLGDRAYEQYF.